Listed below are T cell receptor beta chains from one sample, sequenced in a study of cytomegalovirus exposure and HLA in healthy donors. Sequencing was performed with immunoSEQ multiplex PCR; in TCRdb, only in-frame clones are kept and a portion is missing. This table holds 100,000 or so clones, 70% found once. The sample was PBMCs. Receptors were obtained from a man aged 45-60 years in good health and CMV-seronegative. Each CDR3 is given with its conserved first and last residue. D genes are given only for firm matches. Part of the rows lack a size; the others show once, few, many or a class for expanded clones.

v_call	d_call	j_call	clone_size	cdr3_aa	cdr3_nt
TRBV5-1	.	TRBJ2-7	.	CASSPRTSNYEQYF	TGCGCCAGCAGCCCAAGAACTAGTAACTACGAGCAGTACTTC
TRBV6-4	.	TRBJ1-2	.	CASSDSLRRGGYTF	TGTGCCAGCAGTGACTCTTTGCGTAGGGGCGGCTACACCTTC
TRBV2	.	TRBJ2-7	few	CASSEWQGLGEQYF	TGTGCCAGCAGTGAGTGGCAGGGGTTGGGCGAGCAGTACTTC
TRBV6-6	TRBD2	TRBJ2-1	few	CASSYSTGGPDNEQFF	TGTGCCAGCAGTTACTCGACGGGAGGGCCTGACAATGAGCAGTTCTTC
TRBV5-4	.	TRBJ1-2	.	CASSLGGGSGSTLIYGYTF	TGTGCCAGCAGCTTGGGGGGAGGTAGCGGCAGTACCCTTATCTATGGCTACACCTTC
TRBV19	TRBD2	TRBJ2-1	.	CASSPRTSGGYNEQFF	TGTGCCAGTAGTCCTCGGACTAGCGGGGGCTACAATGAGCAGTTCTTC
TRBV28	TRBD1	TRBJ1-5	.	CASSRESQGGQPQHF	TGTGCCAGCAGCCGAGAGTCACAGGGGGGACAGCCCCAGCATTTT
TRBV4-1	.	TRBJ2-5	.	CASSQLTEQETQYF	TGCGCCAGCAGCCAGTTGACGGAGCAAGAGACCCAGTACTTC
TRBV5-1	.	TRBJ1-6	.	CASSQDGGYNSPLHF	TGCGCCAGCAGCCAGGACGGGGGGTATAATTCACCCCTCCACTTT
TRBV7-2	.	TRBJ1-1	.	CASSLVSSGKTEAFF	TGTGCCAGCAGCTTAGTCTCCTCCGGGAAAACTGAAGCTTTCTTT
TRBV14	TRBD1	TRBJ1-3	.	CASSRQGSSGNTIYF	TGTGCCAGCAGCAGACAGGGCAGCTCTGGAAACACCATATATTTT
TRBV5-1	TRBD1	TRBJ1-2	.	CASSPGQGNYGYTF	TGCGCCAGCAGCCCGGGACAGGGAAACTATGGCTACACCTTC
TRBV27	TRBD1	TRBJ2-4	.	CASSLSTGEGIQYF	TGTGCCAGCAGTTTGTCGACAGGGGAAGGCATTCAGTACTTC
TRBV10-2	.	TRBJ2-1	.	CASSPPERAMNEQFF	TGCGCCAGCAGTCCCCCCGAGCGGGCCATGAACGAGCAGTTCTTC
TRBV2	.	TRBJ2-3	few	CASSVNRGTDTQYF	TGTGCCAGCAGTGTAAACAGGGGCACAGATACGCAGTATTTT
TRBV5-1	TRBD2	TRBJ2-3	.	CASSLDGGGAWSTDTQYF	TGCGCCAGCAGCTTGGACGGCGGGGGGGCTTGGAGCACAGATACGCAGTATTTT
TRBV9	TRBD2	TRBJ2-3	.	CASSAGTSGGSGTDTQYF	TGTGCCAGCAGCGCCGGGACTAGCGGGGGATCGGGCACAGATACGCAGTATTTT
TRBV5-6	.	TRBJ2-2	few	CASSWDWNTGELFF	TGTGCCAGCAGCTGGGACTGGAACACCGGGGAGCTGTTTTTT
TRBV2	.	TRBJ1-2	.	CASSPDSMYGYTF	TGTGCCAGCAGCCCGGACAGTATGTATGGCTACACCTTC
TRBV14	.	TRBJ2-7	.	CASSRTVTYEQYF	TGTGCCAGCAGCCGGACAGTAACCTACGAGCAGTACTTC
TRBV7-9	.	TRBJ1-2	.	CASSLEAGAGYTF	TGTGCCAGCAGCTTAGAGGCAGGCGCGGGCTACACCTTC
TRBV7-3	.	TRBJ2-2	.	CASSLSVIDSGELFF	TGTGCCAGCAGCTTAAGCGTTATTGACTCCGGGGAGCTGTTTTTT
TRBV11-2	.	TRBJ2-7	.	CASSLEVTYEQYF	TGTGCCAGCAGCTTAGAGGTAACCTACGAGCAGTACTTC
TRBV20-1	.	TRBJ2-5	.	CSARQESQYF	TGCAGTGCTAGGCAGGAATCGCAGTACTTC
TRBV7-9	.	TRBJ2-3	once	CSSSRGTDTQYF	TGTTCCAGCAGCCGGGGCACAGATACGCAGTATTTT
TRBV5-1	.	TRBJ1-1	.	CASSSFAGMNTEAFF	TGCGCCAGCAGCTCCTTCGCAGGGATGAACACTGAAGCTTTCTTT
TRBV30	TRBD2	TRBJ2-7	.	CAWSGGGSITEQYF	TGTGCCTGGAGTGGCGGCGGGAGTATCACCGAGCAGTACTTC
TRBV5-5	TRBD1	TRBJ2-1	.	CASSKDRGRGNEQFF	TGTGCCAGCAGCAAGGACAGGGGAAGGGGCAATGAGCAGTTCTTC
TRBV28	.	TRBJ1-5	.	CATDGDNSNQPQHF	TGCGCCACCGACGGGGACAATAGCAATCAGCCCCAGCATTTT
TRBV13	TRBD1	TRBJ1-1	once	CASSAPTGETEAFF	TGTGCCAGCAGCGCCCCGACAGGGGAAACTGAAGCTTTCTTT
TRBV5-1	.	TRBJ1-6	.	CASSLGSGNSPLHF	TGCGCCAGCAGCTTGGGATCGGGTAATTCACCCCTCCACTTT
TRBV10-2	.	TRBJ1-5	.	CASSEDTVLEPQHF	TGCGCCAGCAGTGAGGACACGGTATTGGAGCCCCAGCATTTT
TRBV28	TRBD1	TRBJ1-2	.	CASSSGQGNGGYTF	TGTGCCAGCAGTTCCGGACAGGGAAACGGTGGCTACACCTTC
TRBV9	.	TRBJ1-1	.	CASSVGTHWTKDTEAFF	TGTGCCAGCAGCGTAGGGACTCACTGGACTAAGGACACTGAAGCTTTCTTT
TRBV11-2	.	TRBJ2-1	few	CASSLDPWGGLNEQFF	TGTGCCAGCAGCCTCGATCCCTGGGGGGGGCTCAATGAGCAGTTCTTC
TRBV9	.	TRBJ2-4	.	CASSGSSSDIQYF	TGTGCCAGCAGCGGTAGCTCCTCTGACATTCAGTACTTC
TRBV7-6	TRBD1	TRBJ1-5	.	CASSLTGNNQPQHF	TGTGCCAGCAGCTTGACAGGGAACAATCAGCCCCAGCATTTT
TRBV5-6	TRBD1	TRBJ1-5	.	CASSLFGQGRQPQHF	TGTGCCAGCAGCTTGTTCGGACAGGGTCGTCAGCCCCAGCATTTT
TRBV4-3	TRBD2	TRBJ2-7	.	CASSGTTSGVYEQYF	TGCGCCAGCAGCGGAACGACTAGCGGGGTCTACGAGCAGTACTTC
TRBV18	TRBD1	TRBJ2-3	once	CVSSPTEGAPDTQYF	TGTGTCAGCTCACCTACAGAGGGGGCCCCAGATACGCAGTATTTT
TRBV29-1	TRBD2	TRBJ2-3	.	CSVEGLAGVDTQYF	TGCAGCGTTGAGGGACTAGCGGGAGTAGATACGCAGTATTTT
TRBV2	TRBD1	TRBJ2-7	.	CASESGTGGKEQYF	TGTGCCAGCGAGTCCGGGACAGGGGGCAAAGAGCAGTACTTC
TRBV11-2	.	TRBJ2-7	.	CASRSPGGTHEQYF	TGTGCCAGCAGGTCCCCGGGGGGCACCCACGAGCAGTACTTC
TRBV6-5	TRBD1	TRBJ1-5	few	CASSWRTGGDQPQHF	TGTGCCAGCAGTTGGCGGACAGGGGGCGATCAGCCCCAGCATTTT
TRBV4-2	TRBD1	TRBJ2-2	.	CASSQGLSGGQTNTGELFF	TGTGCCAGCAGCCAAGGGTTGTCAGGGGGCCAGACGAACACCGGGGAGCTGTTTTTT
TRBV2	.	TRBJ2-7	.	CASSLNPRAQGEQYF	TGTGCCAGCAGTTTGAACCCCCGGGCCCAGGGAGAGCAGTACTTC